This entry lists 9 T cell receptor beta chains sequenced from one sample in a study of OX40 agonist ivuxolimab in advanced cancers. TCRdb's copy holds only in-frame clones and misses some; the assay was immunoSEQ multiplex PCR. The data hold roughly 120,000 clones, with less than 95% observed a single time. The material sequenced was CD4+ or CD8+ T cells sorted from blood, taken in a trial of the OX40 agonist ivuxolimab. These receptors all come from an adult with an advanced solid tumor such as melanoma, head and neck, liver or kidney cancer.

The rearrangement uses TRBV9 and TRBJ2-1; D could derive from TRBD1 or TRBD2 (5 bases each). This CDR3 has 13 amino acids. The germline V and J ends were trimmed by 4 bases and 8 bases, with 13 bases remaining between them. CDR1 is SGDLS and CDR2 is YYNGEE in the germline V gene. For the CDR3, the DNA is TGTGCCAGCAGCCCCTCGGGGCAGGATGAGCAGTTCTTC. It codes for CASSPSGQDEQFF.

The chain recombines TRBV6-1 with TRBJ1-1; the D is unclear. The CDR3 has 13 residues. Trimming removed 2 bases from V and 1 base from J, with 5 bases in between. CDR1 is MNHNS, CDR2 SASEGT, per germline. As DNA, the CDR3 is TGTGCCAGCAGTGAAAAGGGGAACACTGAAGCTTTCTTT. This codes for CASSEKGNTEAFF.

V and J are TRBV19 and TRBJ2-7; maybe TRBD1 (5 bases). Trimming pared 3 bases from V and 3 bases from J, leaving 9 bases between. The CDR3 has 13 residues. Germline loops: CDR1 LNHDA, CDR2 SQIVND (reference sequence). For the CDR3, the DNA is TGTGCCAGTAGTATTGGACAAGACTACGAGCAGTACTTC. This encodes CASSIGQDYEQYF.

The J gene is TRBJ2-1, the V gene TRBV6-5, with 10 bases that match TRBD1. The junction had 8 bases not matched to a gene; V was cut back by 4 bases and J by 5 bases. This CDR3 region has 16 residues. Per germline, CDR1 MNHEY and CDR2 SVGAGI. DNA of the CDR3: TGTGCCAGCAGTTTGGTCGGGGACAGGGGAGACAATGAGCAGTTCTTC. Translating it yields CASSLVGDRGDNEQFF.

CDR3 DNA sequence: TGTGCCAGTGGCCAACGATGGGAGGGTGAGCAGTTCTTC. Residues: CASGQRWEGEQFF. The rearrangement uses TRBV19 and TRBJ2-1; 7 positions match TRBD2. The length of the CDR3 is 13 residues. Germline V lookup: CDR1 LNHDA, CDR2 SQIVND (reference sequence). The junction had 10 bases not matched to a gene; V was cut back by 8 bases and J by 9 bases.

The V call is TRBV2, the J call TRBJ1-2; the match to TRBD1 covers 9 bases. Germline CDR1 is SNHLY and CDR2 is FYNNEI. After removal of 6 bases from V and 6 bases from J, the junction contained 5 bases not matched to a gene. The CDR3 runs to 13 residues. The CDR3 DNA follows: TGTGCCAGCAGCACGGGACAGGGAGATGGCTACACCTTC. Residues: CASSTGQGDGYTF.

The sample holds a few counts of this clone. The chain links TRBV7-2 to TRBJ2-1; 7 positions agree with TRBD1. Germline assignment: CDR1 SGHTA and CDR2 FQGNSA. The CDR3 totals 14 residues. Trimming took 4 bases from V and 7 from J; bases not matched to a gene: 7. The CDR3 spells CASSSDRYNNEQFF. The CDR3 bases are TGTGCCAGCAGCTCGGACAGGTACAATAATGAGCAGTTCTTC.

The chain recombines TRBV7-9 with TRBJ2-3, with D hard to call. The germline gives CDR1 SEHNR, CDR2 FQNEAQ (reference sequence). The ends were cut back, 1 base at V and 4 bases at J, with 15 bases in the middle. This CDR3 is built from 16 residues. Written as DNA, the CDR3 is TGTGCCAGCAGCTTAGGCCTCAGGAAGGTCCCAGATACGCAGTATTTT. The encoded protein is CASSLGLRKVPDTQYF.

V is TRBV21-1 and J is TRBJ2-7; the table gives TRBD2 as D, unverified against the DNA. TRBV21-1 is labeled a pseudogene. CDR3 length equals 16 residues. The CDR3 region has the DNA TGTGCCAGCAGCAAAGCGCTACTAGCTGCCCCCTACGAGCAGTACTTC. Its translation is CASSKALLAAPYEQYF.